Listed below are T cell receptor beta chains from one sample, sequenced in a study of immune evolution from preneoplasia to lung adenocarcinoma. Method: immunoSEQ multiplex PCR; TCRdb's copy keeps in-frame clones and lacks some. The repertoire has 4,500 to 5,000 clones, approximately 83% of them found once; the top ten carry 2.5%. The sequenced material came from FFPE atypical adenomatous hyperplasia tissue from the lung. These receptor sequences come from a person aged 70 to 79 with lung adenocarcinoma. Both conserved end residues are part of each CDR3. A D gene is named only where the DNA matches it firmly. Expanded clones are given a class, and other clones once, few, many or no size at all.

abundance | j_gene | v_gene | d_gene | CDR3aa | CDR3nt
NA | TRBJ2-1 | TRBV7-3 | TRBD2 | CATALAGGLDEQFF | TGTGCCACCGCACTAGCGGGAGGGCTCGATGAGCAGTTCTTC
NA | TRBJ2-1 | TRBV19 | NA | CASSIGLATYNEQFF | TGTGCCAGTAGTATAGGTTTAGCGACCTACAATGAGCAGTTCTTC
once | TRBJ1-2 | TRBV29-1 | NA | CSVEETLIGRVSSYGYTF | TGCAGCGTTGAAGAAACCCTTATAGGAAGGGTCTCAAGCTATGGCTACACCTTC
NA | TRBJ2-2 | TRBV7-3 | TRBD1 | CATQGAPNTGELFF | TGTGCCACCCAGGGGGCCCCGAACACCGGGGAGCTGTTTTTT
NA | TRBJ1-2 | TRBV5-4 | NA | CASSLQSGMGSYGYTF | TGTGCCAGCAGCTTGCAGTCGGGGATGGGCAGCTATGGCTACACCTTC
once | TRBJ1-3 | TRBV7-9 | NA | CASSAPIYGTTRSGNTIYF | TGTGCCAGCAGCGCCCCCATTTACGGGACAACCCGCTCTGGAAACACCATATATTTT
NA | TRBJ2-2 | TRBV5-1 | TRBD1 | CASSPRDRGVTGELFF | TGCGCCAGCAGCCCCCGGGACAGGGGGGTCACCGGGGAGCTGTTTTTT
NA | TRBJ2-2 | TRBV19 | TRBD2 | CASTRTSGYTGELFF | TGTGCCAGTACCCGGACTAGCGGGTACACCGGGGAGCTGTTTTTT
few | TRBJ2-1 | TRBV6-1 | NA | CASSPQVRYNEQFF | TGTGCCAGCAGTCCCCAGGTGCGTTACAATGAGCAGTTCTTC
NA | TRBJ1-4 | TRBV7-9 | NA | CASSLQASEKLFF | TGTGCCAGCAGCCTCCAAGCCTCGGAAAAACTGTTTTTT
NA | TRBJ2-7 | TRBV7-8 | TRBD2 | CASSFLAGGTGEQYF | TGTGCCAGCAGCTTTCTAGCGGGAGGTACCGGGGAGCAGTACTTC
NA | TRBJ1-1 | TRBV6-1 | NA | CASSREYRAATEAFF | TGTGCCAGCAGTCGGGAGTACAGGGCGGCCACTGAAGCTTTCTTT
NA | TRBJ1-1 | TRBV6-6 | NA | CATLRDTEAFF | TGTGCCACCCTTCGGGACACTGAAGCTTTCTTT
NA | TRBJ2-7 | TRBV4-1 | NA | CASSQGNILEQYF | TGCGCCAGCAGCCAGGGGAACATACTCGAGCAGTACTTC
NA | TRBJ2-3 | TRBV19 | NA | CASRVTDLQYF | TGTGCCAGTAGGGTGACCGATCTGCAGTATTTT
once | TRBJ2-3 | TRBV15 | NA | CATSRNAVRDTQYF | TGTGCCACCAGCAGGAACGCAGTCCGGGATACGCAGTATTTT
NA | TRBJ2-1 | TRBV23-1 | NA | CASSHLNRSKNEQFF | TGCGCCAGCAGTCACCTCAACCGGAGTAAGAATGAGCAGTTCTTC
NA | TRBJ1-2 | TRBV27 | NA | CASSLLTGISGYTF | TGTGCCAGCAGTCTACTTACAGGGATCAGTGGCTACACCTTC
NA | TRBJ1-1 | TRBV21-1 | NA | CASSRWTGRATEAFF | TGTGCCAGCAGCCGATGGACAGGGAGAGCCACTGAAGCTTTCTTT
once | TRBJ2-5 | TRBV29-1 | TRBD2 | CSVASGTIETQYF | TGCAGCGTGGCCAGCGGGACTATAGAGACCCAGTACTTC
NA | TRBJ2-7 | TRBV28 | NA | CASSLLSGDSYEQYF | TGTGCCAGTTCGCTACTCAGCGGAGACTCCTACGAGCAGTACTTC
NA | TRBJ1-5 | TRBV6-1 | TRBD1 | CASSAGQGLSNQPQHF | TGTGCCAGCAGTGCCGGACAGGGATTGAGCAATCAGCCCCAGCATTTT
NA | TRBJ2-1 | TRBV6-1 | TRBD2 | CASSELAGGFSSYNEQFF | TGTGCCAGCAGTGAGCTAGCGGGAGGGTTTAGCTCCTACAATGAGCAGTTCTTC
NA | TRBJ2-5 | TRBV7-3 | TRBD2 | CASSLAPLSGTETQYF | TGTGCCAGCAGCTTGGCACCACTAAGCGGGACCGAGACCCAGTACTTC
few | TRBJ1-5 | TRBV6-5 | NA | CASSYSTGTDQPQHF | TGTGCCAGCAGTTACTCCACAGGGACGGATCAGCCCCAGCATTTT
NA | TRBJ2-7 | TRBV5-1 | TRBD1 | CASSSTGTGIYEQYF | TGCGCCAGCAGCTCAACCGGGACAGGGATCTACGAGCAGTACTTC
NA | TRBJ2-3 | TRBV7-8 | TRBD2 | CASSSRLAGGLPSTDTQYF | TGTGCCAGCAGCTCCAGACTAGCGGGAGGCCTCCCGAGCACAGATACGCAGTATTTT
NA | TRBJ1-1 | TRBV2 | TRBD1 | CASSPSTGGWTEAFF | TGTGCCAGCAGTCCATCAACAGGGGGCTGGACTGAAGCTTTCTTT
NA | TRBJ2-3 | TRBV18 | NA | CASSPSVLGGDTQYF | TGTGCCAGCTCACCCTCGGTATTGGGGGGAGATACGCAGTATTTT
NA | TRBJ1-2 | TRBV4-2 | TRBD1 | CASNTEGQGAANYGYTF | TGTGCCAGCAACACAGAGGGACAGGGGGCGGCTAACTATGGCTACACCTTC
NA | TRBJ1-2 | TRBV6-5 | NA | CASSDSGGGYGYTF | TGTGCCAGCAGTGACTCCGGCGGTGGCTATGGCTACACCTTC
NA | TRBJ2-1 | TRBV27 | TRBD2 | CASSPQGSGRYNEQFF | TGTGCCAGCAGTCCCCAGGGTAGCGGGAGGTACAATGAGCAGTTCTTC
once | TRBJ2-3 | TRBV10-3 | TRBD2 | CAISDSGTSGQITDTQYF | TGTGCCATCAGTGACTCAGGGACTAGCGGGCAAATCACAGATACGCAGTATTTT
once | TRBJ2-7 | TRBV6-1 | NA | CASSKKADSSYEQYF | TGTGCCAGCAGCAAAAAAGCAGACAGCTCCTACGAGCAGTACTTC
NA | TRBJ2-3 | TRBV11-3 | NA | CASSSSYADTQYF | TGTGCCAGCAGCTCCTCGTACGCAGATACGCAGTATTTT
NA | TRBJ1-5 | TRBV6-5 | TRBD1 | CASARQGQPQHF | TGTGCCAGCGCCCGACAGGGTCAGCCCCAGCATTTT
few | TRBJ1-4 | TRBV2 | TRBD1 | CASRARDRAKEKLFF | TGTGCCAGCAGAGCGAGGGACAGGGCTAAAGAAAAACTGTTTTTT
few | TRBJ2-2 | TRBV11-1 | TRBD2 | CASSTGLAGDTGEKLFF | TGTGCCAGCAGCACCGGACTAGCGGGAGACACCGGGGAGAAGCTGTTTTTT
once | TRBJ2-1 | TRBV5-1 | NA | CASSGTSYNEQFF | TGCGCCAGCAGTGGGACTTCATACAATGAGCAGTTCTTC
NA | TRBJ2-7 | TRBV10-2 | NA | CASAEGISYEQYF | TGCGCCAGCGCGGAGGGGATCTCCTACGAGCAGTACTTC
NA | TRBJ1-5 | TRBV28 | NA | CASSGAPLGNQPQHF | TGTGCCAGCAGTGGGGCCCCCTTGGGCAATCAGCCCCAGCATTTT
once | TRBJ2-2 | TRBV2 | NA | CASRAQGLGGELFF | TGTGCCAGCAGAGCCCAGGGTCTTGGGGGGGAGCTGTTTTTT